This T cell receptor (beta chain) was profiled in a study of blood T cells in healthy people across ages. Study details: Template switching caught about one barcoded beta molecule for each two T cells.

A second PCR of roughly 6 to 12 cycles used a sample-barcoded 5' primer and a J-beta primer mix. Per sample, CDR3-containing paired-end reads numbered at least 2.5 million. TCRdb re-called the 5' RACE reads with MiXCR, one entry per CDR3 protein. The table has some 900,000 distinct CDR3 sequences, about 44% seen once. Overall study results and limits: Per million T cells, TCR beta diversity dropped roughly linearly as age increased.

The table lists this clonotype with a few counts. Its target is not known. Sequencing was done on a sample of blood. This sequence originates from a man under 40 in good health.

The DNA for the CDR3 is TGTGCCAGCACCTCGGACTATGGCTACACCTTC. This codes for CASTSDYGYTF. The chain combines TRBV7-2 with TRBJ1-2; D gene ambiguous. Trimming took off 7 bases at V and 3 bases at J, with 6 bases between the two ends. Germline V gene data show CDR1 as SGHTA and CDR2 as FQGNSA. CDR3 length: 11 amino acids.